Below, 30 T cell receptor beta chains from the same sample are listed, as sequenced in a study of tumor T cells in aggressive B-cell lymphoma. Sequenced by immunoSEQ multiplex PCR; TCRdb stores in-frame clones only, minus some. Found here are about 2,100 clones, around 85% of them singletons; the top ten hold about 19%. The sample comprised tumor tissue. The receptors here all came from an adult with diffuse large B cell lymphoma.

This chain uses TRBV18 with TRBJ2-3; possible D gene TRBD1, 5 bases. The V gene's germline CDR1 is KGHSH and CDR2 LQKENI. This CDR3 contains 14 residues. V lost 3 bases and J 2 bases, leaving 9 bases between the germline ends. The CDR3 nucleotides are TGTGCCAGCTCACCCCAGGGTCCCACAGATACGCAGTATTTT. This codes for CASSPQGPTDTQYF.

This sequence joins TRBV19 and TRBJ2-3; 13 bases fit TRBD2. The CDR3 has 14 residues. V gave up 6 bases and J gave up 5 bases; unmatched junction bases: 2. In germline, CDR1 is LNHDA, CDR2 SQIVND (reference sequence). The CDR3 sequence: CASRTSGRKDTQYF. DNA of the CDR3: TGTGCCAGTAGGACTAGCGGGAGGAAAGATACGCAGTATTTT.

The chain combines TRBV7-8 with TRBJ2-1; D is perhaps TRBD1 (5 bases). The V end lost 7 bases, the J end lost 1 base, and 17 bases lay between the germline ends. Germline CDR1 reads SGHVS; CDR2 reads FQNEAQ. The CDR3 is 16 residues long. The CDR3 loop is CASTLRVPGSYNEQFF. CDR3 DNA: TGTGCCAGCACCCTACGGGTTCCAGGGTCCTACAATGAGCAGTTCTTC. Full variable domain (remainder filled in from reference TRBV7-8 and TRBJ2-1): GAGVSQSPRYKVAKRGQDVALRCDPISGHVSLFWYQQALGQGPEFLTYFQNEAQLDKSGLPSDRFFAERPEGSVSTLKIQRTQQEDSAVYLCASTLRVPGSYNEQFFGPGTRLTVL.

The V call is TRBV4-1, the J call TRBJ1-1; D not certain. The CDR3 extends over 14 amino acids. V lost 1 base, J lost 2 bases, and 8 bases lay in between. Germline CDR1 and CDR2: MGHRA and YSYEKL. The CDR3 bases are TGCGCCAGCAGCCAAGGCGTATATAACACTGAAGCTTTCTTT. Its translation is CASSQGVYNTEAFF.

The chain has TRBV5-1 and TRBJ2-7; 8 bases fit TRBD1. J lost 6 bases, V lost 4 bases, and 3 bases had no gene match. The germline V gene has CDR1 SGHRS and CDR2 YFSETQ. The CDR3 runs 12 residues. Here the CDR3 reads CASSLDRAEQYF. CDR3 in DNA: TGCGCCAGCAGCCTGGACAGGGCCGAGCAGTACTTC.

This clone was seen just once. The chain employs TRBV11-2 and TRBJ1-1; a weak D match, TRBD1 (6 bases). Per the germline V gene, CDR1 is SGHAT and CDR2 is FQNNGV. The CDR3 spans 14 residues. Trimming took off 4 bases at V and 1 base at J, with 10 bases between the two ends. Here the CDR3 DNA reads TGTGCCAGCAGCTCGGGGACAACGAACACTGAAGCTTTCTTT. Its protein product is CASSSGTTNTEAFF. Combining the CDR3 with reference TRBV11-2 and TRBJ1-1 gives the whole variable domain EAGVAQSPRYKIIEKRQSVAFWCNPISGHATLYWYQQILGQGPKLLIQFQNNGVVDDSQLPKDRFSAERLKGVDSTLKIQPAKLEDSAVYLCASSSGTTNTEAFFGQGTRLTVV.

CDR3: CASSFDVLEEEQYF. The CDR3, as DNA: TGTGCCAGCAGCTTTGACGTTTTAGAGGAGGAGCAGTATTTT. The V call is TRBV5-6, the J call TRBJ2-3, with TRBD2 as a possible D gene (5 bases). The germline V gene has CDR1 SGHDT and CDR2 YYEEEE. CDR3 length: 14 amino acids. The germline V and J ends were trimmed by 2 bases and 11 bases, with 18 bases remaining between them.

The J gene is TRBJ2-2, the V gene TRBV6-5; D is uncertain. Germline lookup yields CDR1 MNHEY and CDR2 SVGAGI. The V gene lost 6 bases and the J gene lost 2 bases, with 7 bases spanning the gap. The CDR3 is made up of 13 amino acids. The CDR3 loop reads CASSLRNTGELFF. The CDR3, as DNA: TGTGCCAGCAGCCTGAGAAACACCGGGGAGCTGTTTTTT.

The rearrangement uses TRBV14 and TRBJ1-1; D possibly corresponds to TRBD1 (5 bases). The V gene's germline CDR1 is SGHDN and CDR2 FVKESK. V was cut by 0 bases and J by 2 bases, with 10 bases left in between. The CDR3 consists of 15 residues. The CDR3 loop is CASSQDRVGNTEAFF. CDR3 coding DNA: TGTGCCAGCAGCCAAGACAGGGTAGGAAACACTGAAGCTTTCTTT. Supplemented by reference TRBV14 and TRBJ1-1, the full variable domain reads EAGVTQFPSHSVIEKGQTVTLRCDPISGHDNLYWYRRVMGKEIKFLLHFVKESKQDESGMPNNRFLAERTGGTYSTLKVQPAELEDSGVYFCASSQDRVGNTEAFFGQGTRLTVV.

The chain has TRBV7-9 and TRBJ2-6; D is perhaps TRBD1 (5 bases). This CDR3 is 17 amino acids long. Germline V gene data show CDR1 as SEHNR and CDR2 as FQNEAQ (reference sequence). Trimming pared 1 base from V and 2 bases from J, leaving 12 bases between. The CDR3 protein is CASSLVQGGAGANVLTF. The CDR3 nucleotides are TGTGCCAGCAGCTTAGTGCAGGGTGGGGCTGGGGCCAACGTCCTGACTTTC.

This clone was seen only once. The V and J genes are TRBV29-1 and TRBJ2-5; D ambiguous. Germline CDR1 SQVTM, CDR2 ANQGSEA. V dropped 2 bases and J dropped 1 base, with 11 bases sitting between them. The CDR3 sequence is 14 residues long. CDR3 nucleotides: TGCAGCGTTGAAACTGATGTCGGCCAAGAGACCCAGTACTTC. This encodes CSVETDVGQETQYF.

The genes are TRBV7-2 and TRBJ1-5; D perhaps matches TRBD1 (5 bases). V was trimmed by 2 bases and J by 4 bases, leaving 9 bases between them. Germline CDR1 and CDR2: SGHTA and FQGNSA. This CDR3 has 14 residues. CDR3 nucleotide sequence: TGTGCCAGCAGCTTAAGAAGGGGAAATCAGCCCCAGCATTTT. It encodes CASSLRRGNQPQHF.

The chain combines TRBV6-4 with TRBJ1-1; 11 nucleotides agree with TRBD1. V shed 2 bases, J shed 5 bases, and the junction held 4 bases outside the gene matches. Per germline, CDR1 MRHNA and CDR2 SNTAGT. The CDR3 is 15 residues long. CDR3 loop: CASSDRTGGATEAFF. The CDR3 coding sequence is TGTGCCAGCAGTGACAGGACAGGGGGCGCAACTGAAGCTTTCTTT.

The chain employs TRBV29-1 and TRBJ2-1; TRBD1 agrees at 9 bases. CDR3 length: 16 amino acids. Unmatched junction bases numbered 11, after V lost 3 bases and J lost 5 bases. Germline lookup yields CDR1 SQVTM and CDR2 ANQGSEA. CDR3 amino acids: CSVDPEPGQGNNEQFF. The CDR3 DNA reads as TGCAGCGTTGATCCCGAACCGGGACAGGGCAACAATGAGCAGTTCTTC.

Details on this clone: Relative to the germline gene, one junction end is altered; a read error may explain this. This chain links TRBV5-5 with TRBJ1-4; 10 positions match TRBD1. CDR3 length equals 15 residues. CDR1 is SGHKS, CDR2 YYEKEE, per germline (reference sequence). The CDR3 is CASTLRDRGDEKLFF. The DNA for the CDR3 is TGTGCCAGCACCTTGAGGGACAGGGGCGATGAAAAACTGTTTTTT. Filled out from reference TRBV5-5 and TRBJ1-4, the complete variable domain reads DAGVTQSPTHLIKTRGQQVTLRCSPISGHKSVSWYQQVLGQGPQFIFQYYEKEERGRGNFPDRFSARQFPNYSSELNVNALLLGDSALYLCASTLRDRGDEKLFFGSGTQLSVL.

The rearrangement uses TRBV9 and TRBJ1-2; D gene uncertain. From germline, CDR1 is SGDLS and CDR2 YYNGEE. The length of the CDR3 is 13 residues. With 3 bases removed from V and 4 bases from J, the gap between germline ends came to 10 bases. CDR3 loop: CASSGAGGYGYTF. The CDR3 coding sequence is TGTGCCAGCAGCGGGGCGGGAGGCTATGGCTACACCTTC.

The rearrangement joins TRBV30 to TRBJ2-2, with D uncertain. V was pared by 5 bases and J by 2 bases, with 15 bases between. From germline, CDR1 is GTSNPN and CDR2 SVGIG (reference sequence). The CDR3 runs 15 residues. As DNA, the CDR3 is TGTGCCTGGCGGATTAGCCGCCGTAACACCGGGGAGCTGTTTTTT. The encoded protein is CAWRISRRNTGELFF.

This clone was counted between two and nine times. DNA of the CDR3: TGCGCCAGCAGTCCCCCCCCCGGGGACAGAGACTACGAGCAGTACGTC. Its translation: CASSPPPGDRDYEQYV. The chain is built from TRBV23-1 and TRBJ2-7; 7 bases agree with TRBD1. TRBV23-1 is given ORF status, its function remaining uncertain. The CDR3 sequence is 16 residues long. With 4 bases clipped from V and 3 bases from J, the junction kept 12 bases outside the gene matches.

J is TRBJ2-1 and V is TRBV15, with D perhaps TRBD2 (5 bases). This CDR3 contains 14 residues. The V gene lost 3 bases and the J gene lost 3 bases, with 9 bases spanning the gap. The germline V gene has CDR1 LNHNV and CDR2 YYDKDF (reference sequence). CDR3 in DNA: TGTGCCACCAGCAGGAGGGAGTTCTACAATGAGCAGTTCTTC. This translates into CATSRREFYNEQFF.

This sequence joins TRBV7-9 and TRBJ1-3; the D gene is possibly TRBD1 (5 bases). The CDR3 loop spans 15 amino acids. The V end lost 5 bases, the J end lost 4 bases, and 15 bases lay between the germline ends. Germline V lookup: CDR1 SEHNR, CDR2 FQNEAQ (reference sequence). The CDR3 is CASSLTGDGGNTIYF. In nucleotides, the CDR3 is TGTGCCAGCAGCCTTACAGGAGATGGAGGAAACACCATATATTTT.

This clone occurred once. The chain employs TRBV10-3 and TRBJ2-3, with D possibly matching TRBD2 (6 bases). Germline CDR1 reads ENHRY; CDR2 reads SYGVKD. V dropped 2 bases and J dropped 4 bases, with 16 bases sitting between them. This CDR3 is built from 16 residues. CDR3 DNA sequence: TGTGCCATCAGTGAGCCTATAGCGGAGTTGGCAGATACGCAGTATTTT. Its protein product is CAISEPIAELADTQYF.

This chain connects TRBV7-9 to TRBJ2-3, with unresolved D. The CDR3 extends over 15 amino acids. The V end was cut by 5 bases, the J end by 2 bases, with 14 bases between. Looked up from germline, CDR1 is SEHNR and CDR2 is FQNEAQ (reference sequence). As DNA, the CDR3 is TGTGCCAGCAGCCTAAACTACTTATCCACAGATACGCAGTATTTT. Residues: CASSLNYLSTDTQYF.

The gene calls are TRBV9 and TRBJ2-6; D is perhaps TRBD1 (6 bases). CDR1 SGDLS and CDR2 YYNGEE come from the germline V gene. The CDR3 length is 15 residues. Trimming cost V 3 bases and J 0 bases, with 7 bases left between them. In nucleotides, the CDR3 is TGTGCCAGCAGCGCGACAGGCTCTGGGGCCAACGTCCTGACTTTC. Translation: CASSATGSGANVLTF. Filled out from reference TRBV9 and TRBJ2-6, the complete variable domain reads DSGVTQTPKHLITATGQRVTLRCSPRSGDLSVYWYQQSLDQGLQFLIQYYNGEERAKGNILERFSAQQFPDLHSELNLSSLELGDSALYFCASSATGSGANVLTFGAGSRLTVL.

The gene calls are TRBV15 and TRBJ2-1; 10 bases agree with TRBD2. Germline values: CDR1 LNHNV, CDR2 YYDKDF (reference sequence). J gave up 6 bases and V 5 bases, and 7 bases lay outside the gene matches. The CDR3 contains 15 residues. The CDR3 DNA is TGTGCCACCAGCTTGCGACTAGCGGGCAGCAATGAGCAGTTCTTC. Its translation is CATSLRLAGSNEQFF.

The chain links TRBV30 to TRBJ1-1; unclear D gene. The V gene lost 1 base and the J gene lost 6 bases, with 9 bases spanning the gap. There are 12 residues in the CDR3. Per the germline V gene, CDR1 is GTSNPN and CDR2 is SVGIG (reference sequence). Written as DNA, the CDR3 is TGTGCCTGGAGTGCCGCGGAGGCTGAAGCTTTCTTT. Its protein is CAWSAAEAEAFF.

This chain connects TRBV7-8 to TRBJ1-1; weak D call: TRBD1 (5 bases). CDR1 SGHVS and CDR2 FQNEAQ come from the germline V gene. The CDR3 consists of 13 residues. V was trimmed by 5 bases and J by 4 bases, leaving 11 bases between them. DNA of the CDR3: TGTGCCAGCAGCGATACAGGAGTCACTGAAGCTTTCTTT. It codes for CASSDTGVTEAFF. The full variable domain, completed using reference TRBV7-8 and TRBJ1-1, is GAGVSQSPRYKVAKRGQDVALRCDPISGHVSLFWYQQALGQGPEFLTYFQNEAQLDKSGLPSDRFFAERPEGSVSTLKIQRTQQEDSAVYLCASSDTGVTEAFFGQGTRLTVV.

The gene calls are TRBV18 and TRBJ2-7; the D gene is possibly TRBD2 (5 bases). The CDR3 has 14 amino acids. Trimming left V 6 bases short and J 1 base short, with 13 bases between. CDR1 is KGHSH, CDR2 LQKENI, per germline. CDR3 DNA: TGTGCCAGCTCCTTGGACGGGGTGTCCTACGAGCAGTACTTC. It specifies CASSLDGVSYEQYF.

The V and J genes are TRBV11-2 and TRBJ2-7, with TRBD2 matching 9 bases. CDR1 and CDR2 from the germline V gene are SGHAT and FQNNGV. The CDR3 contains 15 residues. The V segment lost 7 bases and the J segment 5 bases; nucleotides outside the gene matches: 12. CDR3: CASNPAGGSGHEQYF. CDR3 coding DNA: TGTGCCAGCAACCCAGCGGGAGGTTCGGGCCACGAGCAGTACTTC.

This sequence joins TRBV5-6 and TRBJ1-6; D is unresolved. Germline values: CDR1 SGHDT, CDR2 YYEEEE. The CDR3 spans 13 residues. V was shortened by 7 bases and J by 5 bases, with 10 bases between the two germline ends. The CDR3 nucleotides are TGTGCCAGCCAACCTGCTAATAATTCACCCCTCCACTTT. It specifies CASQPANNSPLHF.

The chain combines TRBV18 with TRBJ2-5; the D gene is possibly TRBD1 (6 bases). The CDR3 runs 14 residues. Germline CDR1 is KGHSH and CDR2 is LQKENI. Deletions cut 0 bases from V and 5 bases from J, with 10 bases between. CDR3 sequence (DNA): TGTGCCAGCTCACCACCACCCCAGGGGGAGACCCAGTACTTC. Its protein is CASSPPPQGETQYF.